This TCR beta chain was profiled in a study of blood T cells in healthy people across ages. Findings and caveats of the study: A roughly linear fall in TCR beta diversity per million T cells was seen with increasing age.

It was with a sample-barcoded 5' primer and a J-beta primer mix that a second PCR of roughly 6 to 11 cycles was run. MiXCR, run by TCRdb on the 5' RACE reads, gives a single entry per CDR3 protein. The repertoire holds 500,000 to 550,000 distinct CDR3 sequences, 24% seen once, with approximately 8.7% in the top ten. A note on this clonotype: What it recognizes is unknown. A clone one base away is much larger, so this may be a read error.

These data were likewise used in another study, on T cells of mothers and their children. That work states: For related and unrelated pairs alike, thymic selection shapes TCR recombination output similarly.

This receptor was taken from a boy between 10 and 17 years old in good health. Sequencing used blood.

The CDR3 nucleotides are TGTGCCAGCACCGGGACAGGGGACGAGCAGTACTTC. It specifies CASTGTGDEQYF. This chain connects TRBV6-6 to TRBJ2-7; TRBD1 matches at 10 bases. Germline values: CDR1 MNHNY, CDR2 SVGAGI (reference sequence). This CDR3 contains 12 residues. After removal of 7 bases from V and 5 bases from J, the junction contained 2 bases not matched to a gene.